This record concerns one TCR beta chain sequence. The antigen remains unidentified. Busulfan-fludarabine conditioning, marrow transplant, and cyclophosphamide on days +3 and +4 were administered. Measured with immunoSEQ multiplex PCR; TCRdb has only the in-frame clones, and not every one. The sample lists roughly 42,000 clones, roughly 91% seen once, with less than 2.5% in the top ten. These data are taken from a study of T cells after posttransplantation cyclophosphamide. Findings and caveats of the study: TRB overlap between skin or GI tissue T cells and blood was limited. Later post-transplant blood repertoires were often dominated by donor CD8+ memory clones. Recipient CMV seropositivity and CMV reactivation strongly tracked TRB clonality.

Trimming pared 6 bases from V and 4 bases from J, leaving 9 bases between. CDR3 length equals 13 residues. Germline V gene sequence: CDR1 WNHNN, CDR2 SYGVQD (reference sequence). This specimen consisted of PBMCs, obtained less than 70 days after allogeneic stem cell transplant with posttransplant cyclophosphamide. The clonotype comes from a male patient aged 60 to 75 who received an allogeneic stem cell transplant from a related donor and was CMV-positive. Some of the T cells might come from the graft donor. The gene calls are TRBV10-1 and TRBJ2-2, with a weak D call TRBD1 (6 bases). CDR3: CASRQDSTGELFF. The CDR3 bases are TGCGCCAGCAGACAGGACAGCACCGGGGAGCTGTTTTTT.